The sequence of this T cell receptor (beta chain) was determined in a study of blood T cells in healthy people across ages. Broader study findings: The recorded TCR beta diversity per million T cells decreased in a roughly linear manner with age.

With respect to this clonotype: Its target is not known. Germline and junction disagree at one end, which may indicate a read error.

A second about 6 to 11 cycle PCR used barcoded and J-beta primers. TCRdb recomputed calls from the 5' RACE reads with MiXCR, one row per CDR3 protein. The sample consists of fewer than 800,000 distinct CDR3 sequences, 45% to 50% of them appearing once. The CDR3 extends over 14 amino acids. The germline gives CDR1 MDHEN, CDR2 SYDVKM. The sequence came from a woman between 55 and 75 years old in good health. The sample was blood. The chain links TRBV28 to TRBJ1-1; 7 bases align to TRBD1. The CDR3 is CACSATGSDTEAFF. CDR3 coding DNA: TGTGCCTGCAGTGCGACAGGGTCGGACACTGAAGCTTTCTTT.